One sample yielded the 8 T cell receptor beta chains listed below, sequenced in a study of blood T cells in healthy people across ages. The second PCR ran roughly 6 to 11 cycles with a sample-barcoded 5' primer and J-beta primers. MiXCR was run by TCRdb on the 5' RACE reads, yielding one entry per CDR3 protein. The sample lists some 1.5 million distinct CDR3 sequences; roughly 27% were seen once. Material for sequencing was blood. Receptor source: a woman under 40 in good health.

This clonotype was seen only a few times. A much larger clone differs by one base, so this may be a read error. The chain is built from TRBV12-3 or TRBV12-4 and TRBJ2-5, with D perhaps TRBD2 (5 bases). The J call could be wrong; TRBJ2-1 is a better fit for the DNA end. This CDR3 region has 13 residues. CDR3 DNA sequence: TGTGCCAGCAGTTTCCCCGAGGGAGAGACCCAGTTCTTC. Translating it yields CASSFPEGETQFF.

Worth noting for this clonotype: At one end the junction does not follow the germline gene, possibly because of a read error. The rearrangement joins TRBV6-5 to TRBJ2-1; 9 bases are shared with TRBD1. The germline V gene encodes CDR1 MNHEY and CDR2 SVGAGI. The CDR3 is made up of 14 amino acids. This CDR3 is CVSSIQGADNEQFF. In DNA form, the CDR3 reads TGTGTCAGCAGCATACAGGGGGCTGACAATGAGCAGTTCTTC.

In this sample, this clonotype turned up a few times. The J gene is TRBJ2-1, the V gene TRBV4-3, with 9 bases fitting TRBD2. This CDR3 spans 17 amino acids. The V and J ends lost 1 base and 5 bases, in that order; junction bases with no gene match: 9. Germline V gives CDR1 LGHNA, CDR2 YSLEER. CDR3 in amino acids: CASSQALLAGRDNEQFF. The CDR3 bases are TGCGCCAGCAGCCAAGCTTTACTAGCGGGCCGAGACAATGAGCAGTTCTTC.

This clonotype was detected only a few times. This chain joins TRBV28 and TRBJ1-5, with D hard to call. The CDR3 has 16 amino acids. The germline V gene encodes CDR1 MDHEN and CDR2 SYDVKM. Trimming cost V 2 bases and J 2 bases, with 13 bases left between them. CDR3 region: CASSLTFQTGNQPQHF. Written as DNA, the CDR3 is TGTGCCAGCAGTTTAACATTCCAAACGGGCAATCAGCCCCAGCATTTT.

The rearrangement links TRBV4-1 to TRBJ2-1, with 8 bases matching TRBD2. The CDR3 covers 16 residues. The germline V gene has CDR1 MGHRA and CDR2 YSYEKL. The ends lost 0 bases at V and 9 bases at J; junction bases unmatched: 10. CDR3 region: CASSQEPHSGTSEQFF. CDR3 sequence (DNA): TGCGCCAGCAGCCAAGAACCGCATAGCGGGACTAGTGAGCAGTTCTTC.

This clonotype appeared a few times. The chain is built from TRBV5-1 and TRBJ1-5, with unresolved D. This CDR3 contains 14 residues. Trimming shortened V by 3 bases and J by 3 bases, and 10 bases separated the two germline ends. Germline loops: CDR1 SGHRS, CDR2 YFSETQ. The CDR3 DNA reads as TGCGCCAGCAGCTGGGGAGGAGACAATCAGCCCCAGCATTTT. Protein: CASSWGGDNQPQHF.

This rearrangement joins TRBV7-2 to TRBJ2-3; D may be TRBD1 (5 bases). This CDR3 region has 16 residues. Germline loops: CDR1 SGHTA, CDR2 FQGNSA. Trimming cost V 5 bases and J 2 bases, with 17 bases left between them. The chain's CDR3 is CASSIRSTGATDTQYF. CDR3 sequence (DNA): TGTGCCAGCAGCATTCGCTCGACTGGGGCCACAGATACGCAGTATTTT.

The gene calls are TRBV5-1 and TRBJ1-2; no reliable D call. CDR3 length: 14 residues. CDR1 and CDR2 (germline): SGHRS, YFSETQ. V was pared by 3 bases and J by 1 base, with 10 bases between. The CDR3 DNA follows: TGCGCCAGCAGCTCGTATACTGATAACTATGGCTACACCTTC. Translated: CASSSYTDNYGYTF.